Listed here are 32 T cell receptor beta chains from one sample, sequenced in a study of shared T cell receptors in the human thymus. Using immunoSEQ multiplex PCR, the repertoire was profiled, and TCRdb retains in-frame clones only, with some absent. The sample records 550,000 to 800,000 clones, 80% to 90% being singletons. This sample was also put to use in a study of human thymus T cells.

Sequencing was performed on thymocytes. The receptor source for this set is a girl in the first two years of life with a congenital heart defect.

The J gene is TRBJ2-1, the V gene TRBV27; D is possibly TRBD1 (6 bases). From germline, CDR1 is MNHEY and CDR2 SMNVEV (reference sequence). The CDR3 runs 17 residues. Trimming stripped 3 bases from V and 10 bases from J, with 25 bases between. This chain's CDR3 is CASSLAPWQGPLWEQFF. The DNA for the CDR3 is TGTGCCAGCAGTTTGGCCCCGTGGCAGGGGCCCCTATGGGAGCAGTTCTTC.

The rearrangement uses TRBV4-3 and TRBJ2-2; 8 bases align to TRBD1. Germline-derived CDR1 and CDR2 are LGHNA and YSLEER. Trimming cost V 1 base and J 1 base; bases outside gene matches: 8. The CDR3 consists of 18 residues. CDR3 DNA sequence: TGCGCCAGCAGCCAAGCCCCACTCAGGGGGCTGAACACCGGGGAGCTGTTTTTT. Amino acids: CASSQAPLRGLNTGELFF.

This clone was counted once. The gene calls are TRBV5-1 and TRBJ2-7; unclear D gene. Germline CDR1 reads SGHRS; CDR2 reads YFSETQ. Trimming took 0 bases from V and 6 from J, leaving 10 bases between them. CDR3 size: 13 residues. The CDR3 spells CASSLGVRSEQYF. The CDR3 DNA sequence: TGCGCCAGCAGCTTGGGCGTTCGGTCCGAGCAGTACTTC.

The chain carries TRBV2 and TRBJ1-1; D possibly corresponds to TRBD1 (5 bases). Germline V lookup: CDR1 SNHLY, CDR2 FYNNEI. CDR3 size: 16 residues. Trimming stripped 0 bases from V and 3 bases from J, with 14 bases between. CDR3 DNA sequence: TGTGCCAGCAGTGAAGCGCGAAAGGGGCAGGACACTGAAGCTTTCTTT. It encodes CASSEARKGQDTEAFF.

This clone was picked up a small number of times. The V call is TRBV18, the J call TRBJ1-2; 7 bases map to TRBD1. V lost 3 bases to trimming and J lost 2 bases; unmatched junction nucleotides: 6. This CDR3 has 15 residues. CDR1 is KGHSH, CDR2 LQKENI, per germline. The CDR3 spells CASSPDEGANYGYTF. The CDR3 DNA reads as TGTGCCAGCTCACCGGACGAGGGGGCGAACTATGGCTACACCTTC.

The J gene is TRBJ1-4, the V gene TRBV4-1, with D hard to call. Germline-derived CDR1 and CDR2 are MGHRA and YSYEKL. This CDR3 comprises 14 residues. V was cut by 1 base and J by 8 bases, with 11 bases left in between. The DNA of the CDR3 is TGCGCCAGCAGCCAAGTACAGTGGTTAGAAAAACTGTTTTTT. Its translation is CASSQVQWLEKLFF.

The chain recombines TRBV5-4 with TRBJ1-1; D is perhaps TRBD1 (5 bases). The CDR3 is 15 residues long. V was shortened by 3 bases and J by 1 base, with 13 bases between the two germline ends. The germline gives CDR1 SGHNT, CDR2 YYREEE (reference sequence). The CDR3 DNA is TGTGCCAGCAGCTCACCCGAGCAGGGGAACACTGAAGCTTTCTTT. This translates into CASSSPEQGNTEAFF.

The chain employs TRBV7-9 and TRBJ1-2; D unresolved. The CDR3 covers 15 residues. The germline V gene encodes CDR1 SEHNR and CDR2 FQNEAQ (reference sequence). V shed 1 base and J shed 0 bases, with 9 bases lying between them. CDR3 residues: CASSLDGQANYGYTF. CDR3 in DNA: TGTGCCAGCAGCTTAGATGGGCAAGCTAACTATGGCTACACCTTC.

The J gene is TRBJ1-6, the V gene TRBV7-2; D ambiguous. The CDR3 loop spans 14 amino acids. The germline gives CDR1 SGHTA, CDR2 FQGNSA. V was clipped by 5 bases and J by 10 bases, with 15 bases between them. Here the CDR3 reads CASSPREVESPLHF. CDR3 sequence (DNA): TGTGCCAGCAGCCCCCGGGAGGTGGAATCACCCCTCCACTTT.

The V call is TRBV7-9, the J call TRBJ2-7; TRBD1 might be the D (6 bases). Germline CDR1 is SEHNR and CDR2 is FQNEAQ (reference sequence). The V end was cut by 8 bases, the J end by 0 bases, with 26 bases between. This CDR3 is 18 amino acids long. CDR3 DNA: TGTGCCAGCCTCCCTAGACAGGAATCCACTCTAAGCTCCTACGAGCAGTACTTC. Amino acid sequence: CASLPRQESTLSSYEQYF.

This chain uses TRBV19 with TRBJ1-1, with a possible D match to TRBD1 (5 bases). The CDR3 covers 13 residues. V dropped 7 bases and J dropped 5 bases, with 14 bases sitting between them. Germline assignment: CDR1 LNHDA and CDR2 SQIVND (reference sequence). This chain's CDR3 is CASNKGAGTEAFF. The CDR3 region has the DNA TGTGCCAGTAATAAAGGGGCAGGTACTGAAGCTTTCTTT.

The V call is TRBV30, the J call TRBJ2-3; D is perhaps TRBD2 (7 bases). Germline values: CDR1 GTSNPN, CDR2 SVGIG (reference sequence). The CDR3 consists of 16 residues. V was pared by 6 bases and J by 1 base, with 20 bases between. The CDR3 sequence is CACYLRGRGGTDTQYF. In DNA, the CDR3 is TGTGCCTGTTATTTGCGGGGGCGCGGGGGCACAGATACGCAGTATTTT.

There are a few counts of this clone. This chain joins TRBV28 and TRBJ1-3; 10 nucleotides match TRBD1. The CDR3 spans 16 residues. The junction had 8 bases not matched to a gene; V was cut back by 5 bases and J by 4 bases. Germline loops: CDR1 MDHEN, CDR2 SYDVKM. DNA of the CDR3: TGTGCCAGCAGTGCCCCCGGGACAGGGGAGGGAAACACCATATATTTT. Its protein is CASSAPGTGEGNTIYF.

The chain uses TRBV9 and TRBJ2-3, with 11 bases matching TRBD2. Germline lookup yields CDR1 SGDLS and CDR2 YYNGEE. The CDR3 is 17 amino acids. The junction had 5 bases not matched to a gene; V was cut back by 0 bases and J by 2 bases. Here the CDR3 DNA reads TGTGCCAGCAGCGTAGAGGTAGCGGGGGGGGTCACAGATACGCAGTATTTT. Residues: CASSVEVAGGVTDTQYF.

J is TRBJ1-2 and V is TRBV13; TRBD1 might be the D (5 bases). Germline CDR1 and CDR2: PRHDT and FYEKMQ (reference sequence). V lost 5 bases to trimming and J lost 3 bases, with 13 bases between them. The CDR3 has 14 residues. The CDR3 coding sequence is TGTGCCAGCAGCGGGGGGTCGGGCGACTATGGCTACACCTTC. Its translation: CASSGGSGDYGYTF.

The rearrangement uses TRBV11-2 and TRBJ2-3; 14 bases match TRBD2. Germline CDR1 and CDR2: SGHAT and FQNNGV. With 1 base clipped from V and 8 bases from J, the junction kept 5 bases outside the gene matches. The CDR3 runs to 16 residues. CDR3 amino acids: CASSLGGGLAGGTQYF. The CDR3 DNA follows: TGTGCCAGCAGCTTAGGGGGCGGACTAGCGGGGGGTACGCAGTATTTT.

The CDR3 here is CASNLGGSEGNTIYF. As DNA, the CDR3 is TGTGCTAGTAATTTAGGAGGTTCGGAAGGAAACACCATATATTTT. V and J are TRBV12-5 and TRBJ1-3; D remains ambiguous. The CDR3 loop spans 15 amino acids. With 8 bases removed from V and 4 bases from J, the gap between germline ends came to 18 bases. The germline V gene encodes CDR1 LGHNT and CDR2 FRNRAP.

J is TRBJ1-2 and V is TRBV4-3; 9 nucleotides align to TRBD1. The CDR3 totals 14 residues. In germline, CDR1 is LGHNA, CDR2 YSLEER. Losses at the gene ends were 1 base for V and 8 bases for J; bases not matched to a gene: 5. CDR3 DNA sequence: TGCGCCAGCAGCCAAGTCGGGACAGGGTCGGGCTACACCTTC. This sequence encodes CASSQVGTGSGYTF.

V and J are TRBV28 and TRBJ1-4; D is possibly TRBD1 (6 bases). CDR1 is MDHEN, CDR2 SYDVKM, per germline. This CDR3 is 16 amino acids long. V was clipped by 3 bases and J by 1 base, with 12 bases between them. CDR3 DNA: TGTGCCAGCAGTTTTAACCGAGGGGGAACTAATGAAAAACTGTTTTTT. Protein product: CASSFNRGGTNEKLFF.

This chain links TRBV5-1 with TRBJ1-6; D is uncertain. CDR3 length: 16 amino acids. The V and J ends lost 0 bases and 7 bases respectively, with 14 bases between them. CDR1 and CDR2 (germline): SGHRS, YFSETQ. CDR3 sequence (DNA): TGCGCCAGCAGCTTGGCCGGGAGTTTACTGAATTCACCCCTCCACTTT. Residues: CASSLAGSLLNSPLHF.

The chain joins TRBV19 to TRBJ2-3; D is ambiguous. V lost 0 bases and J lost 4, with 2 bases in between. The CDR3 is 12 residues long. Germline CDR1 reads LNHDA; CDR2 reads SQIVND (reference sequence). The CDR3 DNA is TGTGCCAGTAGTATAGACTCAGATACGCAGTATTTT. Translation: CASSIDSDTQYF.

V gene TRBV6-5 combines with J gene TRBJ1-5, with 7 bases matching TRBD1. The CDR3 has 15 residues. V trimming: 5 bases; J trimming: 4 bases; junction bases outside the gene matches: 8. The germline CDR1 and CDR2 sequences are MNHEY and SVGAGI. CDR3: CASSHDRDKNQPQHF. In DNA, the CDR3 is TGTGCCAGCAGTCATGACAGGGACAAGAATCAGCCCCAGCATTTT.

In nucleotides, the CDR3 is TGCGCCAGCAGCTGGTCGACAGTTTTTCCTCCTGAAAAACTGTTTTTT. This encodes CASSWSTVFPPEKLFF. This sequence joins TRBV5-1 and TRBJ1-4, with D maybe TRBD1 (5 bases). CDR1 and CDR2 from the germline V gene are SGHRS and YFSETQ. V was trimmed by 3 bases and J by 7 bases, leaving 19 bases between them. This CDR3 is built from 16 residues.

The CDR3 nucleotides are TGCGCCAGCAGCTTCCCGGGACAGGTTCAAGGGAAACCTAACTATGGCTACACCTTC. The encoded protein is CASSFPGQVQGKPNYGYTF. The chain has TRBV5-1 and TRBJ1-2; 8 positions agree with TRBD1. J gave up 0 bases and V 2 bases, and 15 bases lay outside the gene matches. The CDR3 consists of 19 residues. CDR1 is SGHRS and CDR2 is YFSETQ in the germline V gene.

This rearrangement joins TRBV25-1 to TRBJ1-4; no reliable D call. Germline CDR1 reads MGHDK; CDR2 reads SYGVNS. This CDR3 is built from 13 residues. V lost 7 bases and J lost 4, with 10 bases in between. The CDR3 reads CASTRRINEKLFF. The DNA of the CDR3 is TGTGCCAGCACCAGGAGGATTAATGAAAAACTGTTTTTT.

The rearrangement joins TRBV7-9 to TRBJ1-2, with D maybe TRBD1 (6 bases). The CDR3 has 19 residues. The V gene lost 1 base and the J gene lost 0 bases, with 21 bases spanning the gap. Germline CDR1 and CDR2: SEHNR and FQNEAQ (reference sequence). This CDR3 is CASSLVRAGAGPANYGYTF. CDR3 coding DNA: TGTGCCAGCAGCTTAGTAAGGGCGGGGGCAGGTCCAGCTAACTATGGCTACACCTTC.

The chain combines TRBV18 with TRBJ2-1; possible D gene TRBD2, 5 bases. Trimming stripped 0 bases from V and 4 bases from J, with 10 bases between. This CDR3 is 15 amino acids long. The germline V gene encodes CDR1 KGHSH and CDR2 LQKENI. The CDR3 region is CASSPPIGRYNEQFF. The CDR3 nucleotides are TGTGCCAGCTCACCACCGATAGGGAGATACAATGAGCAGTTCTTC.

The J gene is TRBJ1-2, the V gene TRBV10-2; 8 bases fit TRBD1. Germline assignment: CDR1 WSHSY and CDR2 SAAADI. With V trimmed by 8 bases and J by 4 bases, 18 bases remained unmatched. CDR3 length equals 17 residues. The CDR3 spells CASQHGQGSISAYGYTF. Written as DNA, the CDR3 is TGCGCCAGCCAACACGGACAGGGCTCTATCTCGGCCTATGGCTACACCTTC.

The chain is built from TRBV7-9 and TRBJ2-5; 8 nucleotides agree with TRBD2. CDR3 length: 15 amino acids. Germline CDR1 SEHNR, CDR2 FQNEAQ (reference sequence). V gave up 5 bases and J gave up 2 bases; unmatched junction bases: 7. The CDR3 here is CASSPRGGHQETQYF. DNA for the CDR3: TGTGCCAGCAGCCCCCGGGGGGGACATCAAGAGACCCAGTACTTC.

The chain links TRBV6-4 to TRBJ1-2, with 8 bases aligning to TRBD1. Germline CDR1 and CDR2: MRHNA and SNTAGT. The V segment lost 1 base and the J segment 4 bases; nucleotides outside the gene matches: 2. The CDR3 length is 14 residues. In DNA, the CDR3 is TGTGCCAGCAGTGACTTCACAGGGGGCTATGGCTACACCTTC. Translated: CASSDFTGGYGYTF.

The chain couples TRBV5-8 to TRBJ1-2; D ambiguous. Trimming shortened V by 1 base and J by 6 bases, and 13 bases separated the two germline ends. The CDR3 consists of 14 residues. The germline V gene encodes CDR1 SGHTS and CDR2 YDEGEE. The CDR3 reads CASSLIGLVDGYTF. CDR3 sequence (DNA): TGTGCCAGCAGCTTGATCGGTCTTGTTGATGGCTACACCTTC. The full variable domain, rest sourced from reference TRBV5-8 and TRBJ1-2, is EAGVTQSPTHLIKTRGQQATLRCSPISGHTSVYWYQQALGLGLQFLLWYDEGEERNRGNFPPRFSGRQFPNYSSELNVNALELEDSALYLCASSLIGLVDGYTFGSGTRLTVV.

The genes are TRBV20-1 and TRBJ2-5, with no clear D. V was trimmed by 6 bases and J by 5 bases, leaving 4 bases between them. This CDR3 is built from 9 residues. Germline assignment: CDR1 DFQATT and CDR2 SNEGSKA (reference sequence). CDR3 sequence reads: CSASETQYF. CDR3 nucleotide sequence: TGCAGTGCCTCGGAGACCCAGTACTTC.